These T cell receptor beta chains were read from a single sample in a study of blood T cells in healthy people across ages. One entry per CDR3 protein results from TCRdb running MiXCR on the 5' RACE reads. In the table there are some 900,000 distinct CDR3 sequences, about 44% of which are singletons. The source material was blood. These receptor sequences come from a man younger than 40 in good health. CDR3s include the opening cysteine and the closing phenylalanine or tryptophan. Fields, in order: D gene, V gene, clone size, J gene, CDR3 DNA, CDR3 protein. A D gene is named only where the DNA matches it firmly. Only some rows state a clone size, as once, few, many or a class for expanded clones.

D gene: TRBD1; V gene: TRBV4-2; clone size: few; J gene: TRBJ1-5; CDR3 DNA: TGTGCCAGCAGCCAAGACCCGCTCGTGGGACAGGATAGCAATCAGCCCCAGCATTTT; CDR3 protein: CASSQDPLVGQDSNQPQHF
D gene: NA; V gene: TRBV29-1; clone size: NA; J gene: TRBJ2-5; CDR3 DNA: TGCAGCGTGAAGACACTCCAAGAGACCCAGTACTTC; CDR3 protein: CSVKTLQETQYF
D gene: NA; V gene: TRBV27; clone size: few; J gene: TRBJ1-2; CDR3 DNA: TGTGCCAGCAGTCCCTCTACCGGGACAAACTACTATGGCTACACCTTC; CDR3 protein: CASSPSTGTNYYGYTF
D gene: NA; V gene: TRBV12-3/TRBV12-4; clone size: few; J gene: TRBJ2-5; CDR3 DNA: TGTGCCAGCAGTCGACCGCAAGAGACCCAGTACTTC; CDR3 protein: CASSRPQETQYF
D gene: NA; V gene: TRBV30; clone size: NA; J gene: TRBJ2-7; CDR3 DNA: TGTGCCTGGAGCCCTAACCTAGCAAACGAGCAGTACTTC; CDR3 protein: CAWSPNLANEQYF
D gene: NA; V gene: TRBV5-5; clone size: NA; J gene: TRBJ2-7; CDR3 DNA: TGTGCCAGCAGCTTGGCCGTGGGACACTACGAGCAGTACTTC; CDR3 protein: CASSLAVGHYEQYF
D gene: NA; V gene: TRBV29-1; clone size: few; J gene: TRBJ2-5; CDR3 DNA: TGCAGCGCCGAAAGGGGCCAAGAGACCCAGTACTTC; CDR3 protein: CSAERGQETQYF
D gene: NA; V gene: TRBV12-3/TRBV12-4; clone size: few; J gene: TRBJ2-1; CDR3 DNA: TGTGCCAGCAGTTTAAGACTTTATGAGCAGTTCTTC; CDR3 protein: CASSLRLYEQFF
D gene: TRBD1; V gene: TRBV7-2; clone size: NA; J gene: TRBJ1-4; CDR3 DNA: TGTGCCAGCAGCCCTAGGACGGGACAGGAGGAAAAACTGTTTTTT; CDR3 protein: CASSPRTGQEEKLFF
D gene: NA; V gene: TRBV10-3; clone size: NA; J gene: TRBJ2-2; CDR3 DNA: TGTGCCATCAGTGAGTCCCGGGGGACGGGCACCGGGGAGCTGTTTTTT; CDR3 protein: CAISESRGTGTGELFF
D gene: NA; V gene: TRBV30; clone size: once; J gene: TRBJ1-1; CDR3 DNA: TGTGCCTGGAGCCGGGACCGGGGGGCTGAAGCTTTCTTT; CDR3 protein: CAWSRDRGAEAFF
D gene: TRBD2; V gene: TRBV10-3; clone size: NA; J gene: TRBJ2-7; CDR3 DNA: TGTGCCATCAGTGACCCCGGACTAGCAAGTGGCGAGCAGTACTTC; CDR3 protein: CAISDPGLASGEQYF
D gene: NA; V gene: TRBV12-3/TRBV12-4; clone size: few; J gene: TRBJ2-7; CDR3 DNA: TGTGCCAGCAGTTTAGGCGACGGAGCCGCCTACGAGCAGTACTTC; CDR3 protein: CASSLGDGAAYEQYF
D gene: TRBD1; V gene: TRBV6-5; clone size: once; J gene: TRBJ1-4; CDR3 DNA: TGTGCCAGCAGTTACTCAAAACAGGGGGTAGGAAAACTGTTTTTT; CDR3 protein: CASSYSKQGVGKLFF
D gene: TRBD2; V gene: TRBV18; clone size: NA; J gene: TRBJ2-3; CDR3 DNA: TGTGCCAGCTCACCACAAGGTCCGCGGGGGGTCACAGATACGCAGTATTTT; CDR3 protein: CASSPQGPRGVTDTQYF
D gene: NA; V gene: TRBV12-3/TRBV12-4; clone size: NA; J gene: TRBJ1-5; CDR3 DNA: TGTGCCAGCCAACCGGGGGGGGCTCAGCCCCAGCATTTT; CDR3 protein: CASQPGGAQPQHF
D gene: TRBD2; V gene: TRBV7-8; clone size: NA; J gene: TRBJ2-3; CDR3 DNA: TGTGCCAGCAGCTTAGCGATAGCGGGCCTACCCACAGATACGCAGTATTTT; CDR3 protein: CASSLAIAGLPTDTQYF
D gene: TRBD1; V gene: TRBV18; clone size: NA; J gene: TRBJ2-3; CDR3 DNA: TGTGCCAGCTCACCAAGGGACAGTCGCTTGGATACGCAGTATTTT; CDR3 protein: CASSPRDSRLDTQYF
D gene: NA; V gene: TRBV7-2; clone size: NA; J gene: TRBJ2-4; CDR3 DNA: TGTGCCAGCAGCTTAGGGTGGCAAGATCCTATTCAGTACTTC; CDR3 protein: CASSLGWQDPIQYF
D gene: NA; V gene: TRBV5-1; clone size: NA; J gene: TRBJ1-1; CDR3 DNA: TGCGCCAGCAGGTCCCCGGTCTCCGAGGGCACTGAAGCTTTCTTT; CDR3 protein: CASRSPVSEGTEAFF
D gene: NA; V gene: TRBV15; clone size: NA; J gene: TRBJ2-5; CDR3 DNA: TGTGCCACCAGCAGAGAAGGGGGGCGAGAGACCCAGTACTTC; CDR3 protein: CATSREGGRETQYF
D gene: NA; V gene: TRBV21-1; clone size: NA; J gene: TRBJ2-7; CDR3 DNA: TGTGCCAGCAGCGCCGGACAGGATTCCTACGAGCAGTACTTC; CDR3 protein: CASSAGQDSYEQYF
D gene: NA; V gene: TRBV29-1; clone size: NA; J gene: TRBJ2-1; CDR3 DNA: TGCAGCGTAGCTAGCGACCAAATGGACGATGAGCAGTTCTTC; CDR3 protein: CSVASDQMDDEQFF
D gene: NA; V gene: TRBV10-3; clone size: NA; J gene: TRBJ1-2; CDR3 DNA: TGTGCCATCAGCTTAGCGGGGGTGGACTATGGCTACACCTTC; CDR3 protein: CAISLAGVDYGYTF
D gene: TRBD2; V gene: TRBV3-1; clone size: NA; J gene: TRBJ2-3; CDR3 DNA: TGTGCCAGCGGACCGGGACTAGGGGAAGATACGCAGTATTTT; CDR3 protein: CASGPGLGEDTQYF
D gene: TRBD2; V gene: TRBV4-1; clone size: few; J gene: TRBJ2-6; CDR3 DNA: TGCGCCAGCAGCGAAGGACTAGCGGGGACCTCTGGGGCCAACGTCCTGACTTTC; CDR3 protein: CASSEGLAGTSGANVLTF
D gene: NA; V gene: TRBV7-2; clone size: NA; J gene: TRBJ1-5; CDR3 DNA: TGTGCCGGCAGCTTAAAAGCGGGGATCGGCAATCAGCCCCAGCATTTT; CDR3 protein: CAGSLKAGIGNQPQHF
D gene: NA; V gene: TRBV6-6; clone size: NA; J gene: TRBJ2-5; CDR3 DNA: TGTGCCAGCAGATCCGACAGACAGTACCAAGAGACCCAGTACTTC; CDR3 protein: CASRSDRQYQETQYF
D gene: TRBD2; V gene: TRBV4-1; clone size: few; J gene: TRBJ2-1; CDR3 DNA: TGCGCCAGCAGCCAAGAAGGTCTAGCGGGTTATTACAATGAGCAGTTCTTC; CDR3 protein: CASSQEGLAGYYNEQFF
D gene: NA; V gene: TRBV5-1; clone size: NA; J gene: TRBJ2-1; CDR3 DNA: TGCGCCAGCAGCTGGAACGAGAGGAATGAGCAGTTCTTC; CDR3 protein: CASSWNERNEQFF
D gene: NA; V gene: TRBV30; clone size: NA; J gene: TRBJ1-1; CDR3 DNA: TGTGCCTGGAGGTCCGGGGTCGGACTAATGAACACTGAAGCTTTCTTT; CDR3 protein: CAWRSGVGLMNTEAFF
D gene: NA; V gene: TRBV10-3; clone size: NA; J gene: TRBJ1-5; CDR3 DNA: TGTGCCACAACGACGGGGGCAGGCCAGCCCCAGCATTTT; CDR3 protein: CATTTGAGQPQHF
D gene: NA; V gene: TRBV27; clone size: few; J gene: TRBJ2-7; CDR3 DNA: TGTGCCAGCAGTTGGGAGGGACACTTATCCTACGAGCAGTACTTC; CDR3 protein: CASSWEGHLSYEQYF
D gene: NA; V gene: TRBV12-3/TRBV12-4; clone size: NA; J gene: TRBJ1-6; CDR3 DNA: TGTGCCAGCAGTCTGGGAGGGGGGAGTAATTCACCCCTCCACTTT; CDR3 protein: CASSLGGGSNSPLHF
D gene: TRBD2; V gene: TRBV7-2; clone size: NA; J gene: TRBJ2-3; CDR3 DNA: TGTGCCAGCAGCTTAGCGGGGGGGTTCATGGATACGCAGTATTTT; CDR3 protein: CASSLAGGFMDTQYF
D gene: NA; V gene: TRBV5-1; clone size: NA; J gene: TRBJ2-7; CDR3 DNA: TGCGCCAGCGGACTAGCAGGGGGGGAGCAGTACTTC; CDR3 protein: CASGLAGGEQYF
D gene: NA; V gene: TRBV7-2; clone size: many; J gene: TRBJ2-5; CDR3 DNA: TGTGCCAGCAGCTCAGACAGTCAAGAGACCCAGTACTTC; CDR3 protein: CASSSDSQETQYF
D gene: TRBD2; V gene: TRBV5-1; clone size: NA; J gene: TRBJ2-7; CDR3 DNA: TGCGCCAGCGGGGCTAGCGGCGACTCCTACAATGAGCAGTACTTC; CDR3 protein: CASGASGDSYNEQYF
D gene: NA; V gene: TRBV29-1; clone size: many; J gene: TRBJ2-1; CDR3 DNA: TGCAGCGTTGAAGATGGGGAGTTCTTC; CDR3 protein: CSVEDGEFF
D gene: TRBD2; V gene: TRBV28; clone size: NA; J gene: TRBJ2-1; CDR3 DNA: TGTGCCAGCAGTTCCGGGGGGGCCAATGAGCAGTTCTTC; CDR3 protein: CASSSGGANEQFF
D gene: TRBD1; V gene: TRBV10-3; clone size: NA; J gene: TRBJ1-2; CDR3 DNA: TGTGCCATCAGTGAAACAGGGGGTAGGAACTATGGCTACACCTTC; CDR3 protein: CAISETGGRNYGYTF